This record concerns one T cell receptor (beta chain) sequence. The antigen remains undetermined. The primer mix had 60 Vbeta and 13 Jbeta primers. Using immunoSEQ multiplex PCR, the repertoire was profiled, and TCRdb retains in-frame clones only, with some absent. The top ten clones hold around 16% of a sample with fewer than 95,000 clones, roughly 73% of them seen once. V trimming: 4 bases; J trimming: 2 bases; junction bases outside the gene matches: 9. This CDR3 has 17 amino acids. The germline CDR1 and CDR2 sequences are ENHRY and SYGVKD. This specimen comes from a study of cytomegalovirus exposure and HLA in healthy donors. General study points: Follow-up analysis later connected one missense variant in DCLRE1C with trimming of TCR beta V- and J-genes.

Specimen: PBMCs. The chain recombines TRBV10-3 with TRBJ2-2; TRBD2 aligns across 8 bases. This TCR was sampled from a woman between 40 and 50 years old in good health and CMV-seropositive. CDR3 sequence (DNA): TGTGCCATCAGTGGACGAGCGGGAGAGGCAAACACCGGGGAGCTGTTTTTT. Protein sequence: CAISGRAGEANTGELFF.